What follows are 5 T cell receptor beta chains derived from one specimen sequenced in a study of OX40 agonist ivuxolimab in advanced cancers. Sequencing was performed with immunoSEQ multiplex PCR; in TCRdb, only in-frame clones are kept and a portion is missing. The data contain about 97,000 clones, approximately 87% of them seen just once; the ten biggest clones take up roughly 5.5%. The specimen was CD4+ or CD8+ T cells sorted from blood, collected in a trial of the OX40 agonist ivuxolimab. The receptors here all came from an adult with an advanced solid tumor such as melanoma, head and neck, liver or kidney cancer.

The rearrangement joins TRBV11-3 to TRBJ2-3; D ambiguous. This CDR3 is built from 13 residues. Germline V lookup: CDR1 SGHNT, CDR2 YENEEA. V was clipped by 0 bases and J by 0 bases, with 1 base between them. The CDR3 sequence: CASSLDSTDTQYF. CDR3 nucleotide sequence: TGTGCCAGCAGCTTAGACAGCACAGATACGCAGTATTTT. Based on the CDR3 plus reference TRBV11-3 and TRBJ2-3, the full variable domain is EAGVVQSPRYKIIEKKQPVAFWCNPISGHNTLYWYLQNLGQGPELLIRYENEEAVDDSQLPKDRFSAERLKGVDSTLKIQPAELGDSAVYLCASSLDSTDTQYFGPGTRLTVL.

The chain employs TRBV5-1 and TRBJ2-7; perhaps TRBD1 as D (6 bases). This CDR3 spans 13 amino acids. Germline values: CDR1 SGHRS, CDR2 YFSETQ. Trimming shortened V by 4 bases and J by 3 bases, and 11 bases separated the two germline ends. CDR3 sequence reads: CASSTGNGYEQYF. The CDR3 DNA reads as TGCGCCAGCAGCACAGGGAACGGCTACGAGCAGTACTTC.

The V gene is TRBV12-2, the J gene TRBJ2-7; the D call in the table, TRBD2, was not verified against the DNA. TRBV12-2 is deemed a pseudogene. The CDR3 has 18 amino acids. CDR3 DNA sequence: TGTGCAAGTCGCTCCCTGGGTGAGCGGGAGCCCGGAGACTACGAGCAGTACTTC. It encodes CASRSLGEREPGDYEQYF.

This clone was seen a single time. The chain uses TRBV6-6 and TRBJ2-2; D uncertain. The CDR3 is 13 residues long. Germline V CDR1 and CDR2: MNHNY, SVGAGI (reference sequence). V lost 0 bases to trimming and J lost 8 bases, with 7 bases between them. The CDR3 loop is CASSYSERGELFF. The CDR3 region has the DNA TGTGCCAGCAGTTACTCGGAGAGGGGGGAGCTGTTTTTT.

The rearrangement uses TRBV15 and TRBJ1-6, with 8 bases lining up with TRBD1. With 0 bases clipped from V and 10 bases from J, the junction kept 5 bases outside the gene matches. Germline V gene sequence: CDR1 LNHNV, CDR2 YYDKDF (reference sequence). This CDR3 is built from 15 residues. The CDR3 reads CATSREGDRMSPLHF. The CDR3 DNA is TGTGCCACCAGCAGAGAGGGGGACAGGATGTCACCCCTCCACTTT.